The rows below give T cell receptor beta chains drawn from one sample of a study of response to subunit inactivated influenza vaccine. Via MiXCR, TCRdb re-called the RT-PCR reads, giving one row per CDR3 protein. The data contain just over 300,000 distinct CDR3 sequences, around a fifth of them seen just once; the ten biggest clones take up roughly a tenth. Material: PBMCs from blood, obtained 21 months after vaccination. Receptors were obtained from a man between 50 and 69 years old who received an inactivated influenza vaccine. Both conserved end residues are part of each CDR3. The D gene is left open where the match is weak. Clone sizes are given selectively: once, few, many, or a class where the clone is expanded.

v_call,d_call,j_call,clone_size,cdr3_nt,cdr3_aa
TRBV28,TRBD1,TRBJ1-2,.,TGTGCCAGCGGATGGACAGGGCAACTTTATGGCTACACCTTC,CASGWTGQLYGYTF
TRBV15,.,TRBJ2-7,.,TGTGCCACCAGCAGAGTTAGGGGAAGCAAGAACTACGAGCAGTACTTC,CATSRVRGSKNYEQYF
TRBV5-1,.,TRBJ1-1,few,TGCGCCAGCAGCCCGGCCGGGGGCCAGGGGAACACTGAAGCTTTCTTT,CASSPAGGQGNTEAFF
TRBV29-1,.,TRBJ2-3,.,TGCAGCACCGAGGATTCGGGAGATCCAGATACGCAGTATTTT,CSTEDSGDPDTQYF
TRBV9,.,TRBJ2-7,.,TGTGCCAGCAGCGTAGGATCTGGGACAACCGACTACGAGCAGTACTTC,CASSVGSGTTDYEQYF
TRBV20-1,TRBD1,TRBJ2-1,.,TGCAGTGCGGGGACAGAACCCTACAATGAGCAGTTCTTC,CSAGTEPYNEQFF
TRBV12-3/TRBV12-4,TRBD2,TRBJ2-2,.,TGTGCCAGCAAGGTAGCGGGGGCGAACACCGGGGAGCTGTTTTTT,CASKVAGANTGELFF
TRBV3-1,.,TRBJ1-5,few,TGTGCCAGCAGCCAAGGGGGGTTTCGTCAGCCCCAGCATTTT,CASSQGGFRQPQHF
TRBV29-1,.,TRBJ1-2,many,TGCAGCGCCCCTGGACCCTCTGCTAACTATGGCTACACCTTC,CSAPGPSANYGYTF
TRBV10-3,.,TRBJ1-6,.,TGTGCCATCAGTGAGTCTGGGGGCACCTATAATTCACCCCTCCACTTT,CAISESGGTYNSPLHF
TRBV9,TRBD2,TRBJ2-1,.,TGTGCCAGCAGCGTAGGACGTATCGGGGGGGCCTACAATGAGCAGTTCTTC,CASSVGRIGGAYNEQFF
TRBV3-1,.,TRBJ2-1,few,TGTGCCAGCAGCCAGCAGGGGGGGCCCTACAATGAGCAGTTCTTC,CASSQQGGPYNEQFF
TRBV7-2,.,TRBJ2-1,few,TGTGCCAGCAGCCCGACGTCCTACAATGAGCAGTTCTTC,CASSPTSYNEQFF
TRBV7-2,TRBD1,TRBJ1-3,few,TGTGCCAGCAGCACAGGGGTGACTGGAAACACCATATATTTT,CASSTGVTGNTIYF
TRBV7-2,.,TRBJ2-1,few,TGTGCCAGCAGCTTTGGTCCCCGCTCCTACAATGAGCAGTTCTTC,CASSFGPRSYNEQFF
TRBV9,.,TRBJ1-1,.,TGTGCCAGCAGCGTCGGACAGAGCACTGAAGCTTTCTTT,CASSVGQSTEAFF
TRBV9,.,TRBJ1-3,.,TGTGCCAGCACCGCCCTCTCTGGAAACACCATATATTTT,CASTALSGNTIYF
TRBV7-9,TRBD1,TRBJ2-5,.,TGTGCCAGCAGCTTCGGACAGGGGTTGAATCGGGAGACCCAGTACTTC,CASSFGQGLNRETQYF
TRBV12-3/TRBV12-4,.,TRBJ1-1,many,TGTGCCAGCAGCCAATCAGGGGTTGTTGAAGCTTTCTTT,CASSQSGVVEAFF
TRBV20-1,TRBD1,TRBJ1-5,.,TGCAGTGCTGTAGACAGGGTGGGCAATCAGCCCCAGCATTTT,CSAVDRVGNQPQHF
TRBV12-3/TRBV12-4,TRBD1,TRBJ1-5,few,TGTGCCAGCAGCCCTTGGACAGGGGCCGGATCAGGCAATCAGCCCCAGCATTTT,CASSPWTGAGSGNQPQHF
TRBV7-2,.,TRBJ1-2,few,TGTGCCAGCAGCTTACCGGTACAGAATTCCTATGGCTACACCTTC,CASSLPVQNSYGYTF
TRBV4-3,.,TRBJ2-4,few,TGCGCCAGCAGCCAAGATCTTAGGGGCAAAAACATTCAGTACTTC,CASSQDLRGKNIQYF
TRBV21-1,.,TRBJ2-5,.,TGTGCCAGCAGCAAAAAGGACAGGGGAGAGACCCAGTACTTC,CASSKKDRGETQYF
TRBV29-1,.,TRBJ2-7,many,TGCAGCGTTGTGACGGATGGCTCCTACGAGCAGTACTTC,CSVVTDGSYEQYF
TRBV11-1,.,TRBJ2-5,.,TGTGCCAGCAGCTTAGGCTCAGTGGAGACCCAGTACTTC,CASSLGSVETQYF
TRBV29-1,.,TRBJ1-2,.,TGCAGCGTTGAAGTCGGGCGCTTCTATGGCTACACCTTC,CSVEVGRFYGYTF
TRBV10-1,.,TRBJ2-5,few,TGCGCCAGCAGTGATCGGCGAAATCAGGAGACCCAGTACTTC,CASSDRRNQETQYF
TRBV2,.,TRBJ2-3,few,TGTGCCAGCAGTAAAGAAATTTCCGATACGCAGTATTTT,CASSKEISDTQYF
TRBV6-2/TRBV6-3,.,TRBJ1-6,.,TGTGCCAGCAGATCCATTAATTCACCCCTCCACTTT,CASRSINSPLHF
TRBV28,TRBD1,TRBJ1-3,few,TGTGCCAGCAGCTGGGCAGGGGGCAAGGGAAACACCATATATTTT,CASSWAGGKGNTIYF
TRBV6-1,.,TRBJ2-3,few,TGTGCCAGCAGCGCCCAAGGCACAAGCACAGATACGCAGTATTTT,CASSAQGTSTDTQYF
TRBV12-3/TRBV12-4,.,TRBJ1-4,few,TGTGCCAGCAGTTTCGGGCAGGGCCTTAAACTGTTTTTT,CASSFGQGLKLFF
TRBV7-2,.,TRBJ1-3,.,TGTGCCAGCAGCTTAGGACGGGACACCATATATTTT,CASSLGRDTIYF
TRBV12-3/TRBV12-4,.,TRBJ2-7,.,TGTGCCAGCAGTTTCGGCAGCTACTACGAGCAGTACTTC,CASSFGSYYEQYF
TRBV20-1,.,TRBJ2-7,many,TGCAGTGCTAGGGGGGTGGGACCCTACGAGCAGTACTTC,CSARGVGPYEQYF
TRBV29-1,TRBD1,TRBJ1-1,.,TGCAGCGCCCGAGTCCGGACAGGTGGGACTGAAGCTTTCTTT,CSARVRTGGTEAFF
TRBV5-1,TRBD2,TRBJ2-5,few,TGCGCCAGCAGCTTGCTAGCGGGTAACCAAGAGACCCAGTACTTC,CASSLLAGNQETQYF
TRBV19,TRBD1,TRBJ2-6,few,TGTGCCACTAGGACAGGGACAGGGCCTTTTGGGGCCAACGTCCTGACTTTC,CATRTGTGPFGANVLTF
TRBV20-1,TRBD1,TRBJ1-2,.,TGCAGTGCTACAAGACAGGGGCATGGCTACACCTTC,CSATRQGHGYTF
TRBV20-1,.,TRBJ2-3,.,TGCAGTGCTAGGGACACTCGCCTACCCACAGATACGCAGTATTTT,CSARDTRLPTDTQYF
TRBV10-3,.,TRBJ2-2,.,TGTGCCATCAGCTCCACAGGGGAGCTGTTTTTT,CAISSTGELFF
TRBV10-3,TRBD2,TRBJ2-2,.,TGTGCCATCAGTTCTAGCGGGGGGGCATCCACCGGGGAGCTGTTTTTT,CAISSSGGASTGELFF
TRBV18,.,TRBJ2-4,few,TGTGCCAGCTCCCTTGCTACCCAAAGGGCAAAAAACATTCAGTACTTC,CASSLATQRAKNIQYF
TRBV6-1,.,TRBJ2-2,.,TGTGCCAGCAGGATACAGGGTCGTGGGGAGCTGTTTTTT,CASRIQGRGELFF
TRBV29-1,.,TRBJ2-1,few,TGCAGCGTTGCCCCCGGGACTGCCTACAATGAGCAGTTCTTC,CSVAPGTAYNEQFF